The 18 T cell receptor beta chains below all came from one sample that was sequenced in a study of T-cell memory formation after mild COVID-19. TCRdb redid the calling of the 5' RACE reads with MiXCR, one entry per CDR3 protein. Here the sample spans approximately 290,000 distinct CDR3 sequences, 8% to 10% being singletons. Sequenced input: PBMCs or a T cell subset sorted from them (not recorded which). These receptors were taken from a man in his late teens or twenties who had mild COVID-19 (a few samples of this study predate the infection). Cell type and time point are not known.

CDR3 residues: CASSQDDSTYGYTF. CDR3 DNA: TGCGCCAGCAGCCAGGACGACAGCACCTATGGCTACACCTTC. This chain joins TRBV4-3 and TRBJ1-2, with a weak D call TRBD1 (5 bases). The V gene lost 3 bases and the J gene lost 4 bases, with 12 bases spanning the gap. CDR1 and CDR2 from the germline V gene are LGHNA and YSLEER. The CDR3 is 14 amino acids.

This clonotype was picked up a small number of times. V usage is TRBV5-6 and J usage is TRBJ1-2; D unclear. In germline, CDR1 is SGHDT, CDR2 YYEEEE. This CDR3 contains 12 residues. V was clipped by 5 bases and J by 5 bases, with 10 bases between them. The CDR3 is CASRGSGYGYTF. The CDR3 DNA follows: TGTGCCAGCAGGGGGTCGGGTTATGGCTACACCTTC.

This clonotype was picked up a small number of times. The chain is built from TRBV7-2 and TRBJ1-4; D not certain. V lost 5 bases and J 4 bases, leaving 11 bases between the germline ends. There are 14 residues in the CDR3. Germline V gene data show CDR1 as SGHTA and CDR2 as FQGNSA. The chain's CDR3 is CASSPQRINEKLFF. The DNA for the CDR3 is TGTGCCAGCAGCCCCCAAAGGATTAATGAAAAACTGTTTTTT.

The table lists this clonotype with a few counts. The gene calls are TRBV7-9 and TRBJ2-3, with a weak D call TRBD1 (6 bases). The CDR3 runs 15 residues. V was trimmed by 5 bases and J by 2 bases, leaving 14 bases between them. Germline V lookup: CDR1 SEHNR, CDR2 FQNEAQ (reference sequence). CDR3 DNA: TGTGCCAGCAGCCCAGGGGTATACTTCACAGATACGCAGTATTTT. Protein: CASSPGVYFTDTQYF.

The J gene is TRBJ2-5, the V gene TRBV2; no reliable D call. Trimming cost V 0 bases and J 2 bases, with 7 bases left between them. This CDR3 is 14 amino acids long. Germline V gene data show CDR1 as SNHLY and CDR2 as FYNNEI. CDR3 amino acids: CASSEALLQETQYF. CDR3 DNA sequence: TGTGCCAGCAGTGAAGCTCTCTTACAAGAGACCCAGTACTTC.

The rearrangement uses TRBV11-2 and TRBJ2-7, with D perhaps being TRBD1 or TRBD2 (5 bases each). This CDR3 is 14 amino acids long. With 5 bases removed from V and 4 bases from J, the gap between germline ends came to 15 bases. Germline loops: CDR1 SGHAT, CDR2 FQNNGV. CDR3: CASSEGYRAYEQYF. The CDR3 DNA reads TGTGCCAGCAGCGAGGGGTATCGGGCATACGAGCAGTACTTC.

Written as DNA, the CDR3 is TGTGCCAGCAGCGACTACAGGGGATATCGCCGCTCTGGAAACACCATATATTTT. Protein: CASSDYRGYRRSGNTIYF. The rearrangement uses TRBV9 and TRBJ1-3, with 7 bases lining up with TRBD1. After removal of 3 bases from V and 0 bases from J, the junction contained 12 bases not matched to a gene. Germline assignment: CDR1 SGDLS and CDR2 YYNGEE. CDR3 length: 18 residues.

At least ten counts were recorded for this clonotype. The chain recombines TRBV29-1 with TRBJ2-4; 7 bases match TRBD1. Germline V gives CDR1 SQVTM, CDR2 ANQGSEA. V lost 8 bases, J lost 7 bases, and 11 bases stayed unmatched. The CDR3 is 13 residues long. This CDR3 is CSIQGTVPNIQYF. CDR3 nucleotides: TGCAGCATCCAGGGGACAGTACCTAACATTCAGTACTTC.

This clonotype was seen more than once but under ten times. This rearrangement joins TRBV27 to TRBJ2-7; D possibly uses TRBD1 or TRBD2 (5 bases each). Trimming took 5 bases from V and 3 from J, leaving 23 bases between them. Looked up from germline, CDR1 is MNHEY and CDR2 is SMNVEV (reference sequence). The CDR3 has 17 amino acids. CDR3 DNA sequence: TGTGCCAGCAGTAAGAGGGGACCAAAGGCTTACCACTACGAGCAGTACTTC. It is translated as CASSKRGPKAYHYEQYF.

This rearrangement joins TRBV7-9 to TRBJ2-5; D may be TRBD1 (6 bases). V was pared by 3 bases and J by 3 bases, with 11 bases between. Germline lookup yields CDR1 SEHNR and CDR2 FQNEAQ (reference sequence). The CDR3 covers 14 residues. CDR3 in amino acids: CASSFYSGEETQYF. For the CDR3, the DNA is TGTGCCAGCAGCTTTTATTCAGGGGAAGAGACCCAGTACTTC.

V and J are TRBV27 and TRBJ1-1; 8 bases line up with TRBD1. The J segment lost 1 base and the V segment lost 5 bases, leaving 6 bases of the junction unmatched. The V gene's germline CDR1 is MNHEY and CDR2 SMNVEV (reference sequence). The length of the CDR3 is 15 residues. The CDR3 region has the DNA TGTGCCAGCAGTGAGGACAGGGTCCGGAACACTGAAGCTTTCTTT. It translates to CASSEDRVRNTEAFF.

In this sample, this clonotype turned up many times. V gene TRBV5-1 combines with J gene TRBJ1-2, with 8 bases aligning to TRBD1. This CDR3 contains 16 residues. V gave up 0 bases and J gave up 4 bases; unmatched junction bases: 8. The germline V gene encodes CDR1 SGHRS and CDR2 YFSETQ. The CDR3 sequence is CASSLDMGQATYGYTF. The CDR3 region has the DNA TGCGCCAGCAGCTTGGATATGGGACAGGCTACCTATGGCTACACCTTC.

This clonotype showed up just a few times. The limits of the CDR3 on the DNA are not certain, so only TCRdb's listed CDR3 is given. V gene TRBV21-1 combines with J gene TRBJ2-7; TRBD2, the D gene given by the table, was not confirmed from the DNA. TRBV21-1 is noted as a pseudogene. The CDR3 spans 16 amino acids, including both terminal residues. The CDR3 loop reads CASSKVGGGSSYEQYF.

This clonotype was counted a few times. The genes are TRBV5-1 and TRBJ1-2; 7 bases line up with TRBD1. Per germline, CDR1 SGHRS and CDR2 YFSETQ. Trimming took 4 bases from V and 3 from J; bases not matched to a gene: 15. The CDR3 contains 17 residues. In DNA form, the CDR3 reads TGCGCCAGCAGCCCATCCCCGAGGGGGCAGGGGGACTATGGCTACACCTTC. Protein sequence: CASSPSPRGQGDYGYTF.

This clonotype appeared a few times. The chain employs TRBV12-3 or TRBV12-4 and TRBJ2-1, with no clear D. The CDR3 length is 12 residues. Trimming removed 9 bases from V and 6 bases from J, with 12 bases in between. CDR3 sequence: CASHSSVNEQFF. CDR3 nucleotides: TGTGCCAGTCACTCAAGCGTCAATGAGCAGTTCTTC.

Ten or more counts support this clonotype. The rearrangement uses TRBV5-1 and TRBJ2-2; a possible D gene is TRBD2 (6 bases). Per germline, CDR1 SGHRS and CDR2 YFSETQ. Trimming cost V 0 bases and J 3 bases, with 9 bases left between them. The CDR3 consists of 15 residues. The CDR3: CASSLDPGDTGELFF. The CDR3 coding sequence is TGCGCCAGCAGCTTGGACCCGGGGGACACCGGGGAGCTGTTTTTT.

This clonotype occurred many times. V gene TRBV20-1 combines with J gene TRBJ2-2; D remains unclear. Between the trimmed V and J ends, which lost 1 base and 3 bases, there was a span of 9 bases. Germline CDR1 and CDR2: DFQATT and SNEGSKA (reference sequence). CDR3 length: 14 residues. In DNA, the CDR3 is TGCAGTGCTAGAGGTTGGGTTCACACCGGGGAGCTGTTTTTT. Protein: CSARGWVHTGELFF.

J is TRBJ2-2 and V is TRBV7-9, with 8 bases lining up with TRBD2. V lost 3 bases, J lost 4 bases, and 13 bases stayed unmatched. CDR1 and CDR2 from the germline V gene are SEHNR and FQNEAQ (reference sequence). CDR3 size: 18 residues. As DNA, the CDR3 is TGTGCCAGCAGCTTCCCTTTTTGGGTAGCGGGGTCCACCGGGGAGCTGTTTTTT. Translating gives CASSFPFWVAGSTGELFF.